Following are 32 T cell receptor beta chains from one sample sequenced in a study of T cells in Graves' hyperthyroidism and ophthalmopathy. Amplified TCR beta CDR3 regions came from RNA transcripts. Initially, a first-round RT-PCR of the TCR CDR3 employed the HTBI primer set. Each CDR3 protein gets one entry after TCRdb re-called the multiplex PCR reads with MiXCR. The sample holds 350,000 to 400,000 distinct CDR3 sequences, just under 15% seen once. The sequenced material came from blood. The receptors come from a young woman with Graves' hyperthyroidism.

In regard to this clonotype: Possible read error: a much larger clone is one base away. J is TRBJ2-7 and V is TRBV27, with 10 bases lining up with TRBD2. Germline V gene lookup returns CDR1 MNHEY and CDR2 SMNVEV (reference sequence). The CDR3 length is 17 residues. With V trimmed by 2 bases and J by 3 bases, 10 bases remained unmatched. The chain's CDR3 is CASSLTVAGLAFYEQYF. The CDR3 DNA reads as TGTGCCAGCAGTTTAACGGTAGCGGGACTAGCGTTCTACGAGCAGTACTTC.

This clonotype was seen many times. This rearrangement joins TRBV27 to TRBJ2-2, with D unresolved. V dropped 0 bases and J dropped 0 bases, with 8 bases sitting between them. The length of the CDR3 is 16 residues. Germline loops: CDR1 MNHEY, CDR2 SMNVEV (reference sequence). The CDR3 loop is CASSLSGYSNTGELFF. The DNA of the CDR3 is TGTGCCAGCAGTTTATCAGGATACTCGAACACCGGGGAGCTGTTTTTT.

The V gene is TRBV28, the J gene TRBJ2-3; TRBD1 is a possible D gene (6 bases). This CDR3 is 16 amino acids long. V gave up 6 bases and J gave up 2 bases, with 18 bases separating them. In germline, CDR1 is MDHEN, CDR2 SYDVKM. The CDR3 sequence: CASRGAAARATDTQYF. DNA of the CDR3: TGTGCCAGCAGGGGGGCAGCCGCGAGGGCCACAGATACGCAGTATTTT. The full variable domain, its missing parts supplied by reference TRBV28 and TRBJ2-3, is DVKVTQSSRYLVKRTGEKVFLECVQDMDHENMFWYRQDPGLGLRLIYFSYDVKMKEKGDIPEGYSVSREKKERFSLILESASTNQTSMYLCASRGAAARATDTQYFGPGTRLTVL.

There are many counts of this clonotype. The CDR3 DNA sequence: TGTGCCAGCAGCTTCTCTCCGGGACTGGGACCGGAGCAGTTCTTC. Protein product: CASSFSPGLGPEQFF. This rearrangement joins TRBV3-1 to TRBJ2-1; weak D call: TRBD2 (6 bases). This CDR3 comprises 15 residues. Trimming removed 5 bases at V and 10 bases at J, with 21 bases between. CDR1 is LGHDT and CDR2 is YNNKEL in the germline V gene (reference sequence).

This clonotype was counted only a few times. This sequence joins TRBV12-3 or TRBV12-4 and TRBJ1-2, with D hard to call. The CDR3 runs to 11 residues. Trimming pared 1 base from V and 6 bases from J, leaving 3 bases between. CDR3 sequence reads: CASSLEHGYTF. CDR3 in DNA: TGTGCCAGCAGTTTAGAGCATGGCTACACCTTC.

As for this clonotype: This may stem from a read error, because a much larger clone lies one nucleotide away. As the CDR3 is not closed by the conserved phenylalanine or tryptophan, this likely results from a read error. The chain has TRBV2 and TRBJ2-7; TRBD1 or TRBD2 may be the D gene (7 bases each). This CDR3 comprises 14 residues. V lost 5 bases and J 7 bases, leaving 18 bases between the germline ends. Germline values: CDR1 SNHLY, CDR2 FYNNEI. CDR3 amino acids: CASSSQGGPAEQYL. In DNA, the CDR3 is TGTGCCAGCAGTTCCCAGGGGGGGCCGGCGGAGCAGTACCTC.

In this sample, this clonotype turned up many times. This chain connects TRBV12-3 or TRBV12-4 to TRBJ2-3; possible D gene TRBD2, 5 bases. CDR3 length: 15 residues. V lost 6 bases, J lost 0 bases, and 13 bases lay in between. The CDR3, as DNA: TGTGCCAGCAGCTACATAGGCGGGAGCACAGATACGCAGTATTTT. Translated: CASSYIGGSTDTQYF.

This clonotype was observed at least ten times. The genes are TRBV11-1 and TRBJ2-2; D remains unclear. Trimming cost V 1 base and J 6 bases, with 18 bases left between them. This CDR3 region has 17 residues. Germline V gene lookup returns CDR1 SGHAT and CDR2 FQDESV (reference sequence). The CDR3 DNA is TGTGCCAGCAGCTTAGGTGTTCGAGTCGGAAGGGCCGGGGAGCTGTTTTTT. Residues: CASSLGVRVGRAGELFF.

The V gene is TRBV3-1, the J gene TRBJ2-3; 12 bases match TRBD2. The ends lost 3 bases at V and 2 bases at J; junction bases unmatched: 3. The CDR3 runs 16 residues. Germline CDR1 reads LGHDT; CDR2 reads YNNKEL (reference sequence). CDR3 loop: CASSHGLAGLTDTQYF. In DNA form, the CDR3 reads TGTGCCAGCAGCCACGGACTAGCGGGACTCACAGATACGCAGTATTTT.

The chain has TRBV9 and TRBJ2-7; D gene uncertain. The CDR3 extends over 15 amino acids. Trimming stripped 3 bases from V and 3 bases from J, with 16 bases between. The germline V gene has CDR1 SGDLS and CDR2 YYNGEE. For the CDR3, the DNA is TGTGCCAGCAGCGCACGTGGGTCGTCCCTCTACGAGCAGTACTTC. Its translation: CASSARGSSLYEQYF.

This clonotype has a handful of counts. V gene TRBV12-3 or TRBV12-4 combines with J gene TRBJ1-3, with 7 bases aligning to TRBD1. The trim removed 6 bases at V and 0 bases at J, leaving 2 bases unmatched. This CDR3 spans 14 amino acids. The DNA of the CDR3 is TGTGCCAGCAGGGGACAGTACTCTGGAAACACCATATATTTT. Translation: CASRGQYSGNTIYF.

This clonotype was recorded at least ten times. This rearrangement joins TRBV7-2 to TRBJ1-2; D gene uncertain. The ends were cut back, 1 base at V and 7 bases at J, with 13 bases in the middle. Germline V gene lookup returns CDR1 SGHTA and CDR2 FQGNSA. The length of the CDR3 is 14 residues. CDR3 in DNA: TGTGCCAGCAGCTTAGGAGGGAGGCGAGGTGGCTACACCTTC. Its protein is CASSLGGRRGGYTF.

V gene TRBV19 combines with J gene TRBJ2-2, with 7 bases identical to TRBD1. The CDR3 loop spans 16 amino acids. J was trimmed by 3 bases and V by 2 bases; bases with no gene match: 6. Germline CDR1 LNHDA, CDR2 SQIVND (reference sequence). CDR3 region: CASSIRRGPDTGELFF. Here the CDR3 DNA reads TGTGCCAGTAGTATACGAAGGGGGCCGGACACCGGGGAGCTGTTTTTT.

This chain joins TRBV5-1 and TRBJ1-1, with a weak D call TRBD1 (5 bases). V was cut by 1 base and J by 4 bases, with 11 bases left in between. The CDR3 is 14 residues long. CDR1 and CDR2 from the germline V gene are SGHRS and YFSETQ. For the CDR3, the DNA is TGCGCCAGCAGCTTGAGGGCGGGGGGCACTGAAGCTTTCTTT. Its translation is CASSLRAGGTEAFF. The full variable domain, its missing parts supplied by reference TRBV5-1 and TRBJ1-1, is KAGVTQTPRYLIKTRGQQVTLSCSPISGHRSVSWYQQTPGQGLQFLFEYFSETQRNKGNFPGRFSGRQFSNSRSEMNVSTLELGDSALYLCASSLRAGGTEAFFGQGTRLTVV.

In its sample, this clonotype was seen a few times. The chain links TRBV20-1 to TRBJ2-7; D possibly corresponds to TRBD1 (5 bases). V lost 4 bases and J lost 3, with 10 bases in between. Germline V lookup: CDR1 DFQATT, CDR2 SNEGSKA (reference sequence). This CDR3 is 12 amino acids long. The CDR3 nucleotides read TGCAGTGCTACAGACAGCGACTACGAGCAGTACTTC. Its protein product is CSATDSDYEQYF.

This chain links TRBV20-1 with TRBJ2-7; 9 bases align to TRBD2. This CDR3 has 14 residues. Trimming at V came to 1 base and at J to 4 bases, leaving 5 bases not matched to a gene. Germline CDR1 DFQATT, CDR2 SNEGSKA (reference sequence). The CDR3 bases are TGCAGTGCTAGAGGGGCGGGAGGGCCGTACGAGCAGTACTTC. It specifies CSARGAGGPYEQYF.

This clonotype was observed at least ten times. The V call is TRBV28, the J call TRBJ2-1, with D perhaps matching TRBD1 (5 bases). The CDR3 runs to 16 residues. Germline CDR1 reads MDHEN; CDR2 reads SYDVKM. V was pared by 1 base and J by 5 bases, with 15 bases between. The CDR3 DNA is TGTGCCAGCAGTTTATCAGGCAGGGTCTCGGACAATGAGCAGTTCTTC. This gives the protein CASSLSGRVSDNEQFF.

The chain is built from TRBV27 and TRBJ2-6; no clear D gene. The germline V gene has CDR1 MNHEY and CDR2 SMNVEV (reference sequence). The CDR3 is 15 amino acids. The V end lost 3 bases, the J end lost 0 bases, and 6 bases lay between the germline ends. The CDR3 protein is CASSFVGSGANVLTF. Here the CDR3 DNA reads TGTGCCAGCAGTTTTGTCGGCTCTGGGGCCAACGTCCTGACTTTC.

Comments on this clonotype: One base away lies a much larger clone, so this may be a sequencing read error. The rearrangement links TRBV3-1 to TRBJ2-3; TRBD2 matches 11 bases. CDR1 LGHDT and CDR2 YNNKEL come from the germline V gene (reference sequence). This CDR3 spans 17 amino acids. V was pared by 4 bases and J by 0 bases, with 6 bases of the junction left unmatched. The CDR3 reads CASSPPTSGMSTDTQYF. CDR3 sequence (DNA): TGTGCCAGCAGCCCGCCGACTAGCGGGATGAGCACAGATACGCAGTATTTT.

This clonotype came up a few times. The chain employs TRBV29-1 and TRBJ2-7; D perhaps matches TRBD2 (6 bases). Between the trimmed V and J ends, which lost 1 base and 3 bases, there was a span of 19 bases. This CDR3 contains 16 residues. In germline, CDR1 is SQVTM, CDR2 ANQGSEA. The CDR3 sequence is CSVEVLVGGKNYEQYF. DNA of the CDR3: TGCAGCGTTGAAGTTCTGGTGGGGGGTAAAAACTACGAGCAGTACTTC.

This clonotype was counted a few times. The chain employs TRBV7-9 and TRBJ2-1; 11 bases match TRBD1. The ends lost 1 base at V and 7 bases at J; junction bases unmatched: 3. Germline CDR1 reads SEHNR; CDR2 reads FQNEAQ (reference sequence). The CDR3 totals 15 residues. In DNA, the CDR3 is TGTGCCAGCAGCTTAGGGACAGGGGGCTCTAATGAGCAGTTCTTC. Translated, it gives CASSLGTGGSNEQFF.

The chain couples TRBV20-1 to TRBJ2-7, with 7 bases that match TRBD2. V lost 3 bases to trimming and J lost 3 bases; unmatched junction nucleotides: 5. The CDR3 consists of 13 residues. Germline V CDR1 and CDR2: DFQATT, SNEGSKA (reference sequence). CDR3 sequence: CSASGRPDYEQYF. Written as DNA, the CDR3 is TGCAGTGCTAGCGGGAGGCCAGACTACGAGCAGTACTTC.

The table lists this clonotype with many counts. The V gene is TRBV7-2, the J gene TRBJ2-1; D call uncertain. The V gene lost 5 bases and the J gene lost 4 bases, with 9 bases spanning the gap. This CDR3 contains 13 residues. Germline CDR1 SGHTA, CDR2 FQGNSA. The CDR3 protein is CASSTTPYNEQFF. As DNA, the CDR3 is TGTGCCAGCAGCACCACACCATACAATGAGCAGTTCTTC.

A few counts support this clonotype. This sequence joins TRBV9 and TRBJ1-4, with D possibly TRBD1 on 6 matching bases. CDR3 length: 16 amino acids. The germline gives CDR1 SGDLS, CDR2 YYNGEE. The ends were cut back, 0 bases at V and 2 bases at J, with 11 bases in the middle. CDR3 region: CASSVDRDGTNEKLFF. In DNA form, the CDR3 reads TGTGCCAGCAGCGTAGACAGGGACGGGACTAATGAAAAACTGTTTTTT. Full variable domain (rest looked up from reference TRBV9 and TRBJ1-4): DSGVTQTPKHLITATGQRVTLRCSPRSGDLSVYWYQQSLDQGLQFLIQYYNGEERAKGNILERFSAQQFPDLHSELNLSSLELGDSALYFCASSVDRDGTNEKLFFGSGTQLSVL.

CDR3 bases: TGTGCCAGCAGCTTGGGTCTAGCGGGATTCGGCAATGAGCAGTTCTTC. Translating gives CASSLGLAGFGNEQFF. The chain carries TRBV5-4 and TRBJ2-1; 9 bases align to TRBD2. Germline V gene sequence: CDR1 SGHNT, CDR2 YYREEE (reference sequence). The CDR3 consists of 16 residues. The V and J ends lost 0 bases and 6 bases, in that order; junction bases with no gene match: 7.

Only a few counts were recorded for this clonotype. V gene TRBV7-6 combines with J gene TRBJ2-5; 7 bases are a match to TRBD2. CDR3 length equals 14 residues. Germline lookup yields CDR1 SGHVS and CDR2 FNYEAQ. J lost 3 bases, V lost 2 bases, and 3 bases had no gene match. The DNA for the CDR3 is TGTGCCAGCAGCTTACCTCTAGCGGAAGAGACCCAGTACTTC. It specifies CASSLPLAEETQYF.

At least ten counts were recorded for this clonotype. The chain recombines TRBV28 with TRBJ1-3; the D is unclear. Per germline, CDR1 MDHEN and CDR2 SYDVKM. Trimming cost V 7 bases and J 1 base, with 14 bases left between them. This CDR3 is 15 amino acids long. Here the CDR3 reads CASKEMGTSGNTIYF. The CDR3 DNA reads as TGTGCCAGCAAAGAAATGGGAACTTCTGGAAACACCATATATTTT.

CDR3 coding DNA: TGTGCCACCGAGCAGGGGACGAACACCGGGGAGCTGTTTTTT. Translating it yields CATEQGTNTGELFF. This rearrangement joins TRBV15 to TRBJ2-2; possible D gene TRBD1, 6 bases. V was shortened by 8 bases and J by 0 bases, with 10 bases between the two germline ends. From germline, CDR1 is LNHNV and CDR2 YYDKDF (reference sequence). The CDR3 runs 14 residues.

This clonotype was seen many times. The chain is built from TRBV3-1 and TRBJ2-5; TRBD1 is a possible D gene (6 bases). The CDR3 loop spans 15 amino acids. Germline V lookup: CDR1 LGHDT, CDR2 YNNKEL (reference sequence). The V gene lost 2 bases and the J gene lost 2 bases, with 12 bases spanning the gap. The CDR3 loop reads CASSQTGRKQETQYF. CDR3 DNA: TGTGCCAGCAGCCAAACAGGGCGCAAACAAGAGACCCAGTACTTC.

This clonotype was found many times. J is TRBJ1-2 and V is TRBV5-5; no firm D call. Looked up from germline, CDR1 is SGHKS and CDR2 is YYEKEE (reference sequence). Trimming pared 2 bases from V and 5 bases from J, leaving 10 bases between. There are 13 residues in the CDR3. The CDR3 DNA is TGTGCCAGCAGCTTTAGCACAGAATATGGCTACACCTTC. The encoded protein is CASSFSTEYGYTF.

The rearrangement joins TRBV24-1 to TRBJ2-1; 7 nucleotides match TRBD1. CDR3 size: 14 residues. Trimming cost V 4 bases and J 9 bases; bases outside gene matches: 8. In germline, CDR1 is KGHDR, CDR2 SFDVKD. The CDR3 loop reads CATSDPGTDIEQFF. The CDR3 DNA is TGTGCCACCAGTGACCCGGGGACAGACATTGAGCAGTTCTTC.

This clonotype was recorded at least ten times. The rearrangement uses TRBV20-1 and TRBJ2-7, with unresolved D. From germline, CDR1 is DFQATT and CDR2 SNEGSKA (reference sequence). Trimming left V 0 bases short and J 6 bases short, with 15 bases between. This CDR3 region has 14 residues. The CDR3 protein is CSARDLTKGLEQYF. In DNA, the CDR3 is TGCAGTGCTAGAGATCTGACCAAAGGTCTCGAGCAGTACTTC.